This T cell receptor (beta chain) was recorded in a study of control samples from healthy donors and cancer patients. The repertoire was sequenced with immunoSEQ multiplex PCR; TCRdb's copy has only in-frame clones and lacks some. The sample consists of about 140,000 clones, roughly 92% of them appearing once. Trimming stripped 1 base from V and 3 bases from J, with 12 bases between. The CDR3 contains 15 residues. Germline CDR1 and CDR2: SGHVS and FQNEAQ. The genes are TRBV7-8 and TRBJ1-2; D possibly corresponds to TRBD1 (5 bases). The sample was blood. This sequence was found in a young man in good health. The CDR3 sequence: CASSLGVGGDYGYTF. CDR3 coding DNA: TGTGCCAGCAGCTTAGGAGTCGGGGGGGACTATGGCTACACCTTC.